The clone carrying this T cell receptor (beta chain) was found a few times. V lost 5 bases and J 2 bases, leaving 9 bases between the germline ends. The CDR3 has 14 amino acids. In germline, CDR1 is MNHEY, CDR2 SVGAGI. The data stem from a study of blood T cell repertoires in COVID-19. TCRdb's copy holds only in-frame clones and misses some; the assay was immunoSEQ multiplex PCR. Here the sample spans under 100,000 clones, 85% being singletons. The receptor comes from a woman aged 70-85 years with active or convalescent COVID-19. The sample taken for sequencing was peripheral blood. The J gene is TRBJ2-2, the V gene TRBV6-5; the D gene is possibly TRBD1 (6 bases). The CDR3 protein is CASSRDTNTGELFF. The CDR3 DNA sequence: TGTGCCAGCAGTCGGGACACTAACACCGGGGAGCTGTTTTTT.